This is a list of T cell receptor beta chains from one sample in a study of T-cell memory formation after mild COVID-19. TCRdb recomputed calls from the 5' RACE reads with MiXCR, one row per CDR3 protein. The sample lists fewer than 90,000 distinct CDR3 sequences, approximately 15% occurring once. Source material: PBMCs or a T cell subset sorted from them (not recorded which). The source of these receptors is an adult woman who had mild COVID-19 (a few samples of this study predate the infection). Cell type and time point are not known. CDR3s include the opening cysteine and the closing phenylalanine or tryptophan. Each record gives: CDR3 protein, V gene.

CSARDRTGLSGGYTF	TRBV20-1
CASGVARNEQFF	TRBV6-5
CASSEEGPGGSYEQYF	TRBV6-5
CASSLIGGGNTGELFF	TRBV12-3/TRBV12-4
CASSLRKAGEDEQFF	TRBV7-9
CATSDVQETQYF	TRBV24-1
CSVDISGDPYEQYF	TRBV29-1
CASSQDIAETFSYEQYF	TRBV4-3
CASSGPGISPLHF	TRBV25-1
CASSLNRAGTYEQYF	TRBV27
CASRQGSSQPQHF	TRBV6-6
CASSLGDTSTDTQYF	TRBV5-1
CSVGRGDYNEQFF	TRBV29-1
CASSQSDGELFF	TRBV23-1
CSARIQGGIVEAYNEQFF	TRBV20-1
CASSFGVGAYEQYF	TRBV11-2
CASSYSMGLMRSYEQYF	TRBV6-5
CASSLGGPADTQYF	TRBV7-3
CSARSGADYEQYF	TRBV20-1
CASSFSLRREANEQFF	TRBV12-3/TRBV12-4
CASSAVGAGGYTF	TRBV7-9
CASSLKGEGTYNEQFF	TRBV7-9
CASSLTLWGASTDTQYF	TRBV12-3/TRBV12-4
CASSQDEAGGYEQYF	TRBV4-3
CASSLDPSPSEQYF	TRBV11-3
CASSQTPLGTQYF	TRBV7-9
CASFGAEWTSGSTGELFF	TRBV19
CASSRDREMETQYF	TRBV4-1
CAWRQGYEQYF	TRBV30
CASNSRTGTGFSPLHF	TRBV5-6
CASSGMGETQYF	TRBV12-3/TRBV12-4
CASSSSTSGGGTGELFF	TRBV27
CASSQELAQGASYEQYF	TRBV4-1
CATSRDGAGTEAFF	TRBV15
CASSQSGGANEQYF	TRBV4-2
CASSSSTSGSTDTQYF	TRBV7-9
CASSAGTGNSPLHF	TRBV9
CASSTPRDFGDEQYF	TRBV11-2
CATSPQLSGANVLTF	TRBV15
CSARDPAGQLLYYF	TRBV20-1